The table lists the clone carrying this TCR beta chain with a few counts. This sample is drawn from a study of T-cell memory formation after mild COVID-19. TCRdb re-called the 5' RACE reads through MiXCR, storing one row per CDR3 protein. The table records over 500,000 distinct CDR3 sequences, 15% to 20% of them present only once. Trimming stripped 3 bases from V and 0 bases from J, with 13 bases between. Per the germline V gene, CDR1 is GTSNPN and CDR2 is SVGIG (reference sequence). The CDR3 has 15 amino acids. This chain uses TRBV30 with TRBJ2-3; the D is unclear. Sequencing input: PBMCs or a T cell subset sorted from them (not recorded which). The clonotype comes from an adult woman who had mild COVID-19 (a few samples of this study predate the infection). Cell type and time point are not known. DNA of the CDR3: TGTGCCTGGAGCGAACCCACGAAAAGCACAGATACGCAGTATTTT. Its translation: CAWSEPTKSTDTQYF.